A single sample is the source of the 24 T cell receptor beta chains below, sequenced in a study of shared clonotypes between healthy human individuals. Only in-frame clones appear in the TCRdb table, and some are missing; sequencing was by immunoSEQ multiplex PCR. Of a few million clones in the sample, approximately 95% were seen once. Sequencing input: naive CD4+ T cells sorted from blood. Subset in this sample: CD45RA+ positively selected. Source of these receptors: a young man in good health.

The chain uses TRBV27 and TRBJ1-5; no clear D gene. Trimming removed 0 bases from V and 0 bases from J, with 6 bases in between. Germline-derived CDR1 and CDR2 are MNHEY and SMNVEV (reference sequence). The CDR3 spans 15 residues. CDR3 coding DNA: TGTGCCAGCAGTTTATCCGCGTATAGCAATCAGCCCCAGCATTTT. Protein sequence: CASSLSAYSNQPQHF.

CDR3 in DNA: TGCGCCAGCAGCCAGAGAGTCACAGGGGGCCTTGGGACAGATACGCAGTATTTT. Encoded protein: CASSQRVTGGLGTDTQYF. This chain joins TRBV4-3 and TRBJ2-3; 9 nucleotides agree with TRBD1. The CDR3 is 18 residues long. Germline CDR1 is LGHNA and CDR2 is YSLEER. Unmatched junction bases numbered 13, after V lost 3 bases and J lost 3 bases.

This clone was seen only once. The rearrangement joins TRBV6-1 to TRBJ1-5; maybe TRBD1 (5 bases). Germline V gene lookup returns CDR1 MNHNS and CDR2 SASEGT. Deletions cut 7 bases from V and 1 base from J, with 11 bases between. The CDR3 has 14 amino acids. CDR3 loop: CASIPGTSNQPQHF. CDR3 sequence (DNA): TGTGCCAGCATTCCCGGGACGAGCAATCAGCCCCAGCATTTT.

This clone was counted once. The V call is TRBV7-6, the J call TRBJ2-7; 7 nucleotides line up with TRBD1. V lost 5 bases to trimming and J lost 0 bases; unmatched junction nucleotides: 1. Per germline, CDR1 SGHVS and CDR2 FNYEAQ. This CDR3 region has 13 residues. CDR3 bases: TGTGCCAGCAGCAGGGACAGCTCCTACGAGCAGTACTTC. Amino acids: CASSRDSSYEQYF.

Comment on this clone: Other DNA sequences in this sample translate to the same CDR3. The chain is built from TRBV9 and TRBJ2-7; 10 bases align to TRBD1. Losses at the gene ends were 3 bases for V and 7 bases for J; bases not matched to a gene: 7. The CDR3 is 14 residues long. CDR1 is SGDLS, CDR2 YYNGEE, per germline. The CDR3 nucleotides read TGTGCCAGCAGCGCGAGACAGGGGGCGAGTGAGCAGTACTTC. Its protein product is CASSARQGASEQYF.

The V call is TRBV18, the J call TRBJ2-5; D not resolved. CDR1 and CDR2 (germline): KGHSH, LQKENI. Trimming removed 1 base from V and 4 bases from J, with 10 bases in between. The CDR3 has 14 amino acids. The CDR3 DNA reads TGTGCCAGCTCACCACAGACTGCTTCAGAGACCCAGTACTTC. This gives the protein CASSPQTASETQYF. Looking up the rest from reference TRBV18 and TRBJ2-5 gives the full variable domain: NAGVMQNPRHLVRRRGQEARLRCSPMKGHSHVYWYRQLPEEGLKFMVYLQKENIIDESGMPKERFSAEFPKEGPSILRIQQVVRGDSAAYFCASSPQTASETQYFGPGTRLLVL.

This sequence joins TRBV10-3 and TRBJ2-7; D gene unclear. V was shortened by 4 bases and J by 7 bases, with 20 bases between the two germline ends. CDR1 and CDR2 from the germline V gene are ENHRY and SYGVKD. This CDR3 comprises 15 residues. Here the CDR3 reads CAISGTDLAPSEQYF. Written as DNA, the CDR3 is TGTGCCATCAGTGGGACGGATCTCGCCCCCAGTGAGCAGTACTTC.

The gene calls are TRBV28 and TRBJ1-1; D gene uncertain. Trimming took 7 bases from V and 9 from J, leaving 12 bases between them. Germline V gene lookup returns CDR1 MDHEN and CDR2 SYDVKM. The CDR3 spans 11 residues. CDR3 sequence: CASNVQAQAFF. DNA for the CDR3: TGTGCCAGCAATGTGCAGGCTCAAGCTTTCTTT.

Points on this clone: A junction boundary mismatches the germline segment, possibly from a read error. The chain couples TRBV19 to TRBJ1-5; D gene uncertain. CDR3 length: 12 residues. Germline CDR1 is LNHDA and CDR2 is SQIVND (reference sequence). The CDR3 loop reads CASSPSKQPQHF. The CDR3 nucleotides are TGTGCCAGTAGTCCCAGCAAGCAGCCCCAGCATTTT.

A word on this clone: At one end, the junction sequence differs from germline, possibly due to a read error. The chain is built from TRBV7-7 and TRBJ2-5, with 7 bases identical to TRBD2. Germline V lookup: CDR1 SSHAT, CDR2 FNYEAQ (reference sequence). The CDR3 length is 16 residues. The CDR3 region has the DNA TGTGCTAGCAGCAGCGGGCCGGGACTATCTCTGGAGACCCAGTACTTC. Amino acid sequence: CASSSGPGLSLETQYF. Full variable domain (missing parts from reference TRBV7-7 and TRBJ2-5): GAGVSQSPRYKVTKRGQDVTLRCDPISSHATLYWYQQALGQGPEFLTYFNYEAQPDKSGLPSDRFSAERPEGSISTLTIQRTEQRDSAMYRCASSSGPGLSLETQYFGPGTRLLVL.

The CDR3 DNA reads as TGTGCCAGCAGTACGGACAGGGGAGAAGCTTTCTTT. It codes for CASSTDRGEAFF. The chain is built from TRBV2 and TRBJ1-1, with 9 bases aligning to TRBD1. Trimming removed 5 bases from V and 8 bases from J; junction bases left unmatched: 3. CDR1 and CDR2 (germline): SNHLY, FYNNEI. This CDR3 region has 12 residues. Drawing the rest from reference TRBV2 and TRBJ1-1, the complete variable domain is EPEVTQTPSHQVTQMGQEVILRCVPISNHLYFYWYRQILGQKVEFLVSFYNNEISEKSEIFDDQFSVERPDGSNFTLKIRSTKLEDSAMYFCASSTDRGEAFFGQGTRLTVV.

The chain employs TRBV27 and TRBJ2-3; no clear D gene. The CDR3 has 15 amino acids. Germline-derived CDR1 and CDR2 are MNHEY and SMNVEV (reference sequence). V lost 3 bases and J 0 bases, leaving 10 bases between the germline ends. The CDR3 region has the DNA TGTGCCAGCAGTTTTGGCAGATCTAGCACAGATACGCAGTATTTT. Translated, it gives CASSFGRSSTDTQYF.

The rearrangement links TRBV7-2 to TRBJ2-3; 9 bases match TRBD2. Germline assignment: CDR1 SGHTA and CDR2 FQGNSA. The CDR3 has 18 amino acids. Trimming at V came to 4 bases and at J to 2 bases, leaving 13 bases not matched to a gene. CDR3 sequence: CASSSRAQREVSTDTQYF. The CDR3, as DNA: TGTGCCAGCAGCTCAAGGGCGCAGCGGGAGGTTTCCACAGATACGCAGTATTTT.

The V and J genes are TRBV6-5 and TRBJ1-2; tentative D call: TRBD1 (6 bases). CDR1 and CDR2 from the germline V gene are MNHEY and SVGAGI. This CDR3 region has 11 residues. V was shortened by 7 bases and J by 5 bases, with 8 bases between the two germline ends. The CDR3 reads CASTTGYGYTF. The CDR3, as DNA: TGTGCCAGCACCACAGGGTATGGCTACACCTTC.

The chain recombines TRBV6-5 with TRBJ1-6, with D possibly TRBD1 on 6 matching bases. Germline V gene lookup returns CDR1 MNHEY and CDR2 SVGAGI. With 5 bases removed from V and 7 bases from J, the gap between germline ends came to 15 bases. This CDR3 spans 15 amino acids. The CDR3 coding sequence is TGTGCCAGCAGTGGCCGCAGGGGCGGGAATTCACCCCTCCACTTT. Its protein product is CASSGRRGGNSPLHF.

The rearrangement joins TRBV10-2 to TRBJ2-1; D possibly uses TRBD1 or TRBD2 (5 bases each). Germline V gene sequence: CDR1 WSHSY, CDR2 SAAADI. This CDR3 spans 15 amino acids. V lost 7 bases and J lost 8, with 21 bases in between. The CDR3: CASILGTANIHEQFF. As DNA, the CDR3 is TGCGCCAGCATTCTCGGGACCGCTAATATCCATGAGCAGTTCTTC.

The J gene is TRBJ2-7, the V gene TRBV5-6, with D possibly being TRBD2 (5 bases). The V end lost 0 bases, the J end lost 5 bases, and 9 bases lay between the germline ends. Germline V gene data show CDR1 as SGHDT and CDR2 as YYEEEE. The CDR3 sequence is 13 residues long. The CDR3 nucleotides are TGTGCCAGCAGCTTGGTTGGAGGTAACGAGCAGTACTTC. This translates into CASSLVGGNEQYF.

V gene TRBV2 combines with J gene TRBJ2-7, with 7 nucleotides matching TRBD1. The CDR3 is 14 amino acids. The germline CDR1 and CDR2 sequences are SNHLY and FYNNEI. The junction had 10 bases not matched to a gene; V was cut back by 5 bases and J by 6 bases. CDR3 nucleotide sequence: TGTGCCAGCAGTCAAGGGGGACAGTTTGGCGAGCAGTACTTC. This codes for CASSQGGQFGEQYF.

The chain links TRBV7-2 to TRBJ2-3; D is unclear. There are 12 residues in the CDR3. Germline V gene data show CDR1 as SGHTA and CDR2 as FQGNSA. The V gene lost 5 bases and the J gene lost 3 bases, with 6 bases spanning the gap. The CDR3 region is CASSRLTDTQYF. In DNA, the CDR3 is TGTGCCAGCAGCCGGCTAACAGATACGCAGTATTTT.

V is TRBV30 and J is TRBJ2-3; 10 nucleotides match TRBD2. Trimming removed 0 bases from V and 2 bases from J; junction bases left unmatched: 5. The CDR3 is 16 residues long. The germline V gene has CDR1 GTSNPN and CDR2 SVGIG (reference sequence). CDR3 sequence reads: CAWSVPGLAATDTQYF. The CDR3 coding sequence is TGTGCCTGGAGTGTGCCCGGACTAGCGGCCACAGATACGCAGTATTTT.

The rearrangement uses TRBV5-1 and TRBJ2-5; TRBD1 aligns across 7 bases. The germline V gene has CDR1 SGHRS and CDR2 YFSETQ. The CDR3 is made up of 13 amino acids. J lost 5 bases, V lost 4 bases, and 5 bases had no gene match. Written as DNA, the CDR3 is TGCGCCAGCAGCCCGACAGGGTGGGAGACCCAGTACTTC. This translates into CASSPTGWETQYF.

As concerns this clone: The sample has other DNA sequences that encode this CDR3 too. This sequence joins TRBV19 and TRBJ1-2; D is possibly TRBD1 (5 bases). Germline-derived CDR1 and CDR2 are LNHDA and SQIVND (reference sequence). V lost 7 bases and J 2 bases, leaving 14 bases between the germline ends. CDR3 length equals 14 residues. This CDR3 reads CASIPTGENYGYTF. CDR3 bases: TGTGCCAGTATCCCCACGGGGGAGAACTATGGCTACACCTTC.

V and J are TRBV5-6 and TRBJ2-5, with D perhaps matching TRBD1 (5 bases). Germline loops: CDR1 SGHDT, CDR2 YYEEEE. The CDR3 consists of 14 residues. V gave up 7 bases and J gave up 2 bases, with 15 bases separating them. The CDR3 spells CASHKTDFQETQYF. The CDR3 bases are TGTGCCAGCCATAAGACAGACTTTCAAGAGACCCAGTACTTC.

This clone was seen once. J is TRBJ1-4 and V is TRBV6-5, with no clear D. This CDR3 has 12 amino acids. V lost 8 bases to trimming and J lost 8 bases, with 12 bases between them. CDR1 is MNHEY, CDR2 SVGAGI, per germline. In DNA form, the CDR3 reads TGTGCCAGCCACCACCGTGCGGAAAAACTGTTTTTT. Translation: CASHHRAEKLFF.